This T cell receptor beta chain was identified in a study of shared clonotypes between healthy human individuals (TCRdb year 2020). With regard to the full study: The cohort comprised two women and a few men aged 18 to 49 years. To estimate repertoire size and how much clonotypes are shared between individuals, the study performed deep sequencing of blood TCR repertoires from about five healthy adults. Different laboratories and diverse techniques were used to prepare libraries and sequence TCR repertoires, to increase sequencing depth and limit assay-specific biases. Leukapheresis yielded between about 0.94 and 10 billion PBMCs per donor. For each donor, CD4 naive and CD4 memory were each given three plates, CD8 naive was given two plates, and CD8 memory was given one plate.

TCR CDR3 regions were amplified from genomic DNA by multiplex PCR using the deep immunoSEQ assay. Extracted genomic DNA from each cell subset was spread evenly across all wells of several immunoSEQ 96-well plates, with each plate serving as a replicate. Each replicate PCR for sorted subsets received about 200 ng genomic DNA, equal to tens of thousands of T cell genomes. Purified libraries were measured with a Qubit 3.0 fluorometer, size-checked on a Bioanalyzer 2100, and measured again with the KAPA Library Quantification kit. Every immunoSEQ 96-well plate was sequenced on a dedicated single-read 150-cycle Illumina NextSeq 550 flow cell. The authors' analysis ran thus. Because only junctional sequences without quality scores were contained in the immunoSEQ output, filtering matching that applied to full-length reads could not be performed. To assign V/J genes and CDR3, sequences were annotated using PyIR, a Python wrapper for IgBLAST v1.9, with IMGT germline references. Reads were removed for weak V/J assignments (E-value above 1e-6), missing CDR3, stop codons, out-of-frame junctions, or ambiguous translated residues. V3J clonotypes were defined as sequences sharing the same inferred V gene, J gene, and CDR3 amino acid sequence. To compute the percentage overlap between repertoires, the number of shared unique clonotypes was divided by the size of the smaller repertoire. RTK rarefaction, the Chao1 estimator, and Recon v2.1 estimates of unobserved clonotypes were used to assess repertoire richness. OLGA was used to compute generation probabilities for all TCRbeta clonotypes that the gDNA method yielded from a handful of donors. TCRdb took this table from immuneACCESS and kept in-frame rearrangements with V and J called. Such tables lack part of the clones; where checked against another copy, unresolved V genes explain under half of the gap, and the rest is unexplained. V and J calls plus clone size are reproduced from that table; the DNA served to infer D and trimming. The sample table contains about 330,000 clones; only one count was recorded for around 72% of them. Approximately 10% of the sample lies in the top ten.

In the case of this clone: What antigen it recognizes has not been identified. The sample holds no much larger clone one base away, and base qualities are not on file.

The trim is 5 bases for V and 2 bases for J, with a gap of 7 bases between the germline ends. Inclusive of the bounding cysteine and phenylalanine, the CDR3 is 13 residues long. The read is trimmed to its CDR3 DNA, 39 bases read in frame from base 1. The germline V gene (reference sequence) supplies CDR1 SEHNR and CDR2 FQNEAQ. Broad study findings and their caveats: The genetic and exposure-history diversity represented was limited by the small number of donors. Clonotypes shared by all four sorted-subset donors showed higher generation probabilities than non-shared clonotypes. When a handful of donors were compared, the shared fraction of clonotypes was roughly 5% for naive CD4, 3.5% to 4% for naive CD8, 2% to 2.5% for memory CD4, and 0.35% to 0.4% for memory CD8. Pairwise subsampling indicated that sequencing depth was expected to affect the degree of clonotype sharing among donors. Sampling was limited to blood, and TCR repertoires in tissue likely differ from TCR repertoires in blood. Even with the large sequencing depth, rarefaction of the sorted-subset datasets indicated that sequencing was incomplete. Estimated clonotype richness was generally larger for naive than for memory subsets.

The donors were healthy, HIV-negative adults with no recently reported acute infections or vaccinations. Every donor was a Caucasian adult living in Nashville, Tennessee, USA. CD4+ T cells were enriched through magnetic negative selection, after which naive cells were positively selected on CD45RA and the remaining negative fraction served as the memory subset. After blood collection by leukapheresis, PBMCs were isolated using Ficoll-Histopaque density gradient centrifugation and then cryopreserved in the vapor phase of liquid nitrogen. Analytical flow cytometry was used to check the purity and quantity of each magnetically sorted T cell population. Genomic DNA was isolated from each sorted fraction and quantified by UV absorbance on a Nanodrop 2000c.

The sequenced sample consisted of memory CD4+ T cells sorted from blood. The cell subset or site label here, explained by the study, means: CD45RA-negative fraction. In this chain, TRBV7-9 is recombined with TRBJ1-5; confidence is insufficient to name the D gene. The sequence was collected from a man aged 25-45 years in good health. CDR3 loop: CASSHGGNQPQHF. The DNA sequence reads TGTGCCAGCAGCCATGGGGGCAATCAGCCCCAGCATTTT.